Shown below are 18 T cell receptor beta chains from a single sample sequenced in a study of tumor-infiltrating lymphocytes in primary liver carcinoma. A constant-region primer primed TCR beta cDNA synthesis from 400 to 550 ng of total RNA. For TCR beta, libraries were produced by three nested multiplex PCR rounds using slightly modified ARM-PCR. A C-beta reverse primer and TRBV1-TRBV30 forward primers served in each of the first two PCR rounds, at about 10 cycles apiece. TCRdb re-derived calls from the multiplex PCR reads in MiXCR, one entry per CDR3 protein. This table holds about 180,000 distinct CDR3 sequences, about 60% found once. Extraction also yielded germline DNA, while blood RNA was obtained from unsorted whole blood. The sample was peripheral blood. These receptors all stem from a man aged 40-49 years with primary liver carcinoma and hepatitis B virus infection.

V is TRBV11-2 and J is TRBJ1-1; D not resolved. The CDR3 sequence is 14 residues long. Trimming stripped 3 bases from V and 4 bases from J, with 12 bases between. Germline CDR1 SGHAT, CDR2 FQNNGV. The CDR3 reads CASSLGGVITEAFF. CDR3 DNA: TGTGCCAGCAGCTTGGGCGGAGTTATCACTGAAGCTTTCTTT.

Concerning this clonotype: Because the CDR3 is missing its conserved closing phenylalanine or tryptophan, this is likely a read error. The rearrangement links TRBV10-1 to TRBJ1-4; the D is unclear. V shed 0 bases and J shed 5 bases, with 4 bases lying between them. The CDR3 is made up of 13 amino acids. The germline V gene has CDR1 WNHNN and CDR2 SYGVQD (reference sequence). The CDR3 sequence: CASSESPNEKLFL. CDR3 bases: TGCGCCAGCAGTGAGTCGCCGAATGAAAAACTGTTTCTT.

The V and J genes are TRBV10-3 and TRBJ1-2; 9 nucleotides match TRBD1. This CDR3 region has 13 residues. Germline V gene lookup returns CDR1 ENHRY and CDR2 SYGVKD. V shed 6 bases and J 7 bases; nucleotides not matched to a gene: 6. The CDR3 DNA follows: TGTGCCATCAGACAGGGGGCGCAAGGTGGCTACACCTTC. Its translation is CAIRQGAQGGYTF.

On this clonotype itself: An end of the junction differs from the germline gene, which may be a read error. J is TRBJ2-4 and V is TRBV4-2, with D hard to call. The germline V gene has CDR1 LGHNA and CDR2 YNFKEQ. This CDR3 comprises 17 residues. The DNA for the CDR3 is TGTGCCAGGAGCCAAGGCCTGGCGGATTGGGCCAAAAACATTCAGTACTTC. Protein product: CARSQGLADWAKNIQYF.

Comment on this clonotype: One junction end does not reproduce the germline sequence, and a read error may be involved. V is TRBV11-2 and J is TRBJ2-7; D possibly uses TRBD1 or TRBD2 (5 bases each). This CDR3 comprises 12 residues. The germline V gene has CDR1 SGHAT and CDR2 FQNNGV. The CDR3 region has the DNA TGTGCCAGCAGCTTAGATGTGGGGAGACAGAACTTC. Its translation is CASSLDVGRQNF.

This clonotype was seen a handful of times. A read error may explain this, as a much larger clone is one base away. The chain carries TRBV11-2 and TRBJ2-1; 16 nucleotides match TRBD2. This CDR3 contains 17 residues. The germline V gene encodes CDR1 SGHAT and CDR2 FQNNGV. The CDR3 DNA sequence: TGTACCAGCAGAGAGGGACTAGCGGGAGGGCCGTACAATGAGCAGTTCTTC. This gives the protein CTSREGLAGGPYNEQFF.

This sequence joins TRBV11-3 and TRBJ2-3; a possible D gene is TRBD2 (6 bases). Germline V CDR1 and CDR2: SGHNT, YENEEA. The CDR3 is made up of 15 amino acids. Trimming shortened V by 2 bases and J by 0 bases, and 9 bases separated the two germline ends. The CDR3 loop reads CASSLSGTSTDTQYF. The CDR3 region has the DNA TGTGCCAGCAGCTTATCAGGGACTAGCACAGATACGCAGTATTTT.

A note on this clonotype: Since no conserved phenylalanine or tryptophan closes the CDR3, a read error is the likely cause. The chain joins TRBV5-6 to TRBJ1-1, with a weak D call TRBD1 (5 bases). The CDR3 has 13 amino acids. Germline V gene data show CDR1 as SGHDT and CDR2 as YYEEEE. CDR3 residues: CASSWGGNIEAFL. CDR3 nucleotides: TGTGCCAGCAGCTGGGGGGGTAACATTGAAGCTTTCCTT.

The table lists this clonotype with a count of one. The final CDR3 position lacks the conserved phenylalanine or tryptophan, pointing to a likely read error. The V call is TRBV11-2, the J call TRBJ2-1; D remains ambiguous. This CDR3 is 14 amino acids long. Germline V gene sequence: CDR1 SGHAT, CDR2 FQNNGV. V lost 1 base, J lost 9 bases, and 13 bases lay in between. The CDR3 nucleotides read TGTGCCAGCAGCTTAGGTGTAGGGTCCGGTGAGCAGTTCTTA. Protein sequence: CASSLGVGSGEQFL.

The rearrangement joins TRBV5-6 to TRBJ1-1, with D possibly TRBD1 on 6 matching bases. V lost 2 bases and J 4 bases, leaving 12 bases between the germline ends. The CDR3 loop spans 14 amino acids. From germline, CDR1 is SGHDT and CDR2 YYEEEE. CDR3 loop: CASSLIGGGTEAFF. For the CDR3, the DNA is TGTGCCAGCAGCTTAATAGGAGGGGGCACTGAAGCTTTCTTT. Based on the CDR3 plus reference TRBV5-6 and TRBJ1-1, the full variable domain is DAGVTQSPTHLIKTRGQQVTLRCSPKSGHDTVSWYQQALGQGPQFIFQYYEEEERQRGNFPDRFSGHQFPNYSSELNVNALLLGDSALYLCASSLIGGGTEAFFGQGTRLTVV.

The chain carries TRBV24-1 and TRBJ2-1; 7 bases agree with TRBD2. This CDR3 is 15 amino acids long. Germline-derived CDR1 and CDR2 are KGHDR and SFDVKD. The V and J ends lost 5 bases and 5 bases, in that order; junction bases with no gene match: 8. The CDR3 DNA reads TGTGCCACCAGTGCCCGGGCTAGCGGAAACAATGAGCAGTTCTTC. It specifies CATSARASGNNEQFF.

Comment on this clonotype: In this CDR3 the conserved last residue, phenylalanine or tryptophan, is missing, so a read error is likely. This chain uses TRBV6-5 with TRBJ2-7; D is uncertain. The germline V and J ends were trimmed by 4 bases and 3 bases, with 4 bases remaining between them. This CDR3 comprises 11 residues. Germline values: CDR1 MNHEY, CDR2 SVGAGI. The CDR3 DNA sequence: TGTGCCAGCAGTTGGGGCTACGAGCAGTACCTC. Translating it yields CASSWGYEQYL.

With regard to this clonotype: A junction end diverges from the germline sequence, so it may reflect a read error. The gene calls are TRBV11-2 and TRBJ2-7; D call uncertain. CDR1 SGHAT and CDR2 FQNNGV come from the germline V gene. The length of the CDR3 is 14 residues. The CDR3 nucleotides read TGTACCAGCAGCTTAACTGATGGAGCCTACGGGCTGTACTTC. Its translation: CTSSLTDGAYGLYF.

This clonotype was seen more than once but under ten times. This chain links TRBV4-2 with TRBJ1-5; D remains ambiguous. This CDR3 spans 16 amino acids. CDR1 and CDR2 from the germline V gene are LGHNA and YNFKEQ. V gave up 4 bases and J gave up 0 bases, with 13 bases separating them. The DNA of the CDR3 is TGTGCCAGCAGCCGTAGTCAGCAAGATAGCAATCAGCCCCAGCATTTT. Translation: CASSRSQQDSNQPQHF.

A remark on this clonotype: One end of the junction fails to match germline, which may point to a read error. The V call is TRBV11-2, the J call TRBJ2-7; no reliable D call. Per germline, CDR1 SGHAT and CDR2 FQNNGV. CDR3 length: 14 residues. The DNA of the CDR3 is TGTGCAAGAAGCTTAACCGACGGAGCCTACAAGCAATACTTC. This sequence encodes CARSLTDGAYKQYF.

Regarding this clonotype: A much larger clone is a single base away; this may be a read error. The chain combines TRBV29-1 with TRBJ2-1, with 8 bases fitting TRBD2. This CDR3 contains 15 residues. J gave up 2 bases and V 3 bases, and 6 bases lay outside the gene matches. Germline V gene lookup returns CDR1 SQVTM and CDR2 ANQGSEA. CDR3 residues: CSVETGTRPYNEQFF. The CDR3 DNA is TGCAGCGTTGAGACCGGGACTAGACCCTACAATGAGCAGTTCTTC.

Remarks on this clonotype: The conserved closing phenylalanine or tryptophan is absent in this CDR3, likely reflecting a read error. The rearrangement links TRBV11-2 to TRBJ2-7; D is unclear. The V end lost 2 bases, the J end lost 4 bases, and 15 bases lay between the germline ends. The germline gives CDR1 SGHAT, CDR2 FQNNGV. The CDR3 extends over 15 amino acids. The CDR3 DNA follows: TGTGCCAGCAGCTTATTTAACGTTAGAACTTACGAGCAGTACCTC. Translating gives CASSLFNVRTYEQYL.

Remarks on this clonotype: A read error may produce the germline difference seen at one junction end. The V call is TRBV11-2, the J call TRBJ2-1; D remains ambiguous. The CDR3 is 13 amino acids. From germline, CDR1 is SGHAT and CDR2 FQNNGV. The CDR3 loop is CASSFGVFNEQFF. In nucleotides, the CDR3 is TGTGCCAGTAGCTTCGGAGTATTCAATGAGCAGTTCTTC.